The clone carrying this TCR beta chain has only a few counts. What it recognizes is unknown. The record originates from a study of blood T cells in healthy people across ages. The CDR3 is 16 amino acids. Germline assignment: CDR1 MDHEN and CDR2 SYDVKM. V shed 5 bases and J 2 bases; nucleotides not matched to a gene: 9. The study, taken as a whole, reports: Estimated diversity that came from one million T cells was considered an underestimate.

The second PCR ran roughly 6 to 11 cycles with a sample-barcoded 5' primer and J-beta primers. Each cDNA molecule carried a tag from a template-switch adaptor that contained 12 random nucleotides. TCRdb re-analysed the 5' RACE reads in MiXCR, keeping a single row per CDR3 protein. The sample contains about 580,000 distinct CDR3 sequences, 40% to 55% of which appear only once. This TCR was recovered from a man at least 80 years old in good health. V is TRBV28 and J is TRBJ2-3, with 8 bases aligning to TRBD2. The specimen was blood. The CDR3 DNA follows: TGTGCCAGCAGTCCGGGGGGCGGGAGGTACACAGATACGCAGTATTTT. This translates into CASSPGGGRYTDTQYF.